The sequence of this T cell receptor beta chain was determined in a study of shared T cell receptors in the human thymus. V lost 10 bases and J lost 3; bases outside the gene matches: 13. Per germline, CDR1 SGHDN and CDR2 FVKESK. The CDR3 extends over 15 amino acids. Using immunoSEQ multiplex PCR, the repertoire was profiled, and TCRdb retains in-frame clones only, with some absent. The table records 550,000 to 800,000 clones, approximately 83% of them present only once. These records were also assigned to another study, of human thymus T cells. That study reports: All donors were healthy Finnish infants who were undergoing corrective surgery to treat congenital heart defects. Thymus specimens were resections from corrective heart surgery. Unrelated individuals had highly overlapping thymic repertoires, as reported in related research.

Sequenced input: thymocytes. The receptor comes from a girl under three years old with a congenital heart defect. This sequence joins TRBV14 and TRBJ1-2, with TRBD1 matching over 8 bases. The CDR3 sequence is CATAPRTGIDYGYTF. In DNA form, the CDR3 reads TGTGCCACCGCTCCCCGGACAGGGATTGACTATGGCTACACCTTC.